The next 5 T cell receptor beta chains were all read from a single sample in a study of T cells in localized non-small cell lung cancer. Sequencing was performed with immunoSEQ multiplex PCR; in TCRdb, only in-frame clones are kept and a portion is missing. In the table there are 24,000 or so clones, 80% to 90% of which are singletons. This sample comprised peripheral blood, obtained before any cancer treatment. These receptors all come from a female donor over 55 with stage I lung adenocarcinoma.

This clone was seen just once. The chain couples TRBV27 to TRBJ1-1; 7 bases align to TRBD1. Germline lookup yields CDR1 MNHEY and CDR2 SMNVEV (reference sequence). This CDR3 is 15 amino acids long. V was pared by 3 bases and J by 2 bases, with 6 bases of the junction left unmatched. The CDR3 DNA reads as TGTGCCAGCAGTTTCCAGACAGGGTATAACACTGAAGCTTTCTTT. It is translated as CASSFQTGYNTEAFF.

The rearrangement joins TRBV5-4 to TRBJ1-1; D remains unclear. The germline V gene encodes CDR1 SGHNT and CDR2 YYREEE (reference sequence). V lost 0 bases to trimming and J lost 3 bases, with 9 bases between them. The CDR3 has 14 amino acids. The CDR3 nucleotides are TGTGCCAGCAGCTTGGCCGCCGTCCACACTGAAGCTTTCTTT. Amino acid sequence: CASSLAAVHTEAFF.

The chain is built from TRBV19 and TRBJ1-5, with D possibly matching TRBD1 (5 bases). Looked up from germline, CDR1 is LNHDA and CDR2 is SQIVND (reference sequence). With 7 bases removed from V and 11 bases from J, the gap between germline ends came to 15 bases. The CDR3 is 12 residues long. The CDR3: CASNTGQRSQHF. CDR3 nucleotide sequence: TGTGCCAGTAACACAGGCCAGAGGTCCCAGCATTTT.

This clone was counted only a few times. V and J are TRBV29-1 and TRBJ2-1; 10 bases are shared with TRBD1. The CDR3 has 14 residues. V shed 7 bases and J 3 bases; nucleotides not matched to a gene: 6. In germline, CDR1 is SQVTM, CDR2 ANQGSEA. The CDR3, as DNA: TGCAGCGCCAGGGACAGGGGAGGCTACAATGAGCAGTTCTTC. It is translated as CSARDRGGYNEQFF.

The chain combines TRBV25-1 with TRBJ2-7; TRBD1 agrees at 8 bases. This CDR3 spans 14 amino acids. The V gene end was trimmed by 6 bases and the J gene end by 1 base; junction bases not matched to a gene: 5. Germline V gene data show CDR1 as MGHDK and CDR2 as SYGVNS. CDR3: CASRETGASYEQYF. CDR3 sequence (DNA): TGTGCCAGCAGAGAGACAGGGGCATCCTACGAGCAGTACTTC.